This T cell receptor (beta chain) was identified during a study of human T cells and chemical hapten exposure (dated by TCRdb to about 2021). Looking at the study overall: For sensitization, 2% DPC in acetone was applied to a 2 cm by 2 cm area of upper inner arm skin. Weekly therapeutic DPC doses were additionally applied to the scalp of patients throughout the approximately 25-week study period. Patch tests used Finn chambers with 0.01% DPC on the upper back, scored after 6 days by International Contact Dermatitis Research Group standards. The patient cohort, mostly female, included alopecia areata with under or over 50% scalp involvement, alopecia totalis and alopecia universalis. Libraries were combined into a pool for sequencing, and differences in TCR yield between samples came mainly from small differences in library volumes within the pool. This study followed changes in the peripheral blood TCR repertoire in vivo during primary and secondary sensitization of alopecia patients to the hapten diphenylcyclopropenone (DPC). Blood was sampled from patients pre-sensitization (week 0) and at 2, 6 and about 24 weeks after DPC sensitization. Nearly 30 alopecia patients gave blood for TCR sequencing at one to four time points (pre-sensitization, 2, 6 and 24 weeks).

From a lookup of the germline V gene, CDR1 and CDR2 are SQVTM and ANQGSEA. The CDR3 goes from the cysteine to the phenylalanine over 13 residues. This entry keeps only the CDR3 DNA: 39 bases, framed from base 1. V loses 4 bases of germline sequence and J loses 4 bases, and the interval between the two ends is 13 bases. This clonotype has ten or more counts. This receptor's antigen is unknown. It has no much larger one-base neighbor in the sample; base qualities were not kept. The time point label on this specimen signifies: patch test 3, about 24 weeks after DPC sensitization. What this sample's treatment or condition label stands for: therapeutic diphenylcyclopropenone sensitization with weekly scalp DPC. Blood at each patch-test visit was drawn before the patch test was applied. Eligible patients were aged 18 to 70, diagnosed with alopecia, deemed suitable for DPC therapy, and excluded if pregnant. Total RNA was isolated from unfractionated whole blood collected in Tempus Blood RNA tubes.

Beyond this particular receptor, the publication reports: No change with DPC sensitization was found in the number of TCRs above 1 in 1000 frequency, and no evidence of global repertoire structure alterations was found. Because every patient had alopecia, a presumed autoimmune disease, the patients' immune response might differ from that of healthy individuals. Repeated subsampling changed both the strength of the expansion versus patch-test correlation and the threshold at which that correlation became significant. A positive correlation was found between the number of PT1 expanded TCRs and patch test score, with significance reached at thresholds 8, 16 and 32 but not 4. Compared with pre-sensitization or healthy control sets, expanded TCRs formed significantly more large CDR3 similarity clusters, which is consistent with antigen-driven responses.

The receptor library was made with RACE. Reads for this sample came from a NextSeq 500. During library preparation, unique molecular identifiers were attached to individual cDNA molecules so that TCRs could be counted quantitatively and reproducibly. Each blood RNA sample was used to sequence both TCR alpha and TCR beta chains. The published analysis was carried out like this. The median number of TCRs per sample was roughly 94,000, ranging from about 20,000 to 750,000. V, J and CDR3 annotation of the TCR reads was carried out using the Decombinator software suite. To make PS versus PT1 abundance plots, every sample was subsampled to the same number of TCRs (28,000). Expanded TCRs were defined as absent before sensitization and observed at least eight times at the 2-week time point. TCRdb trimmed the raw reads at Q25, called clones with MiXCR and kept productive beta chains. Identical CDR3 protein sequences are pooled into one entry, listed with their most common genes and DNA. These V and J calls are TCRdb output, not the study's own analysis. This sample is represented by roughly 200,000 distinct CDR3 sequences; more than 20% of them were singletons. The ten largest clones add up to 2% to 2.5% of the sample.

This TCR came from a woman aged 40 to 50 with alopecia areata. Some clones in this sample may be carry-over from other donors' samples. Recombination joined TRBV29-1 with TRBJ2-5; TRBD1 is a weak D gene call, 6 bases matching. This specimen consisted of whole blood, obtained in connection with sensitization to the hapten diphenylcyclopropenone (DPC). The DNA reads TGCAGCGTTGTGTGGGGGCGAGGAGAGACCCAGTACTTC. It translates to CSVVWGRGETQYF.